The clone carrying this T cell receptor (beta chain) was observed a handful of times. No antigen is known for it. The sample is drawn from a study of vaccination and CD4 T cells after COVID-19. Per the germline V gene, CDR1 is MNHEY and CDR2 is SVGEGT. CDR3 length equals 14 residues. The trim removed 6 bases at V and 2 bases at J, leaving 4 bases unmatched. CD4+ T cells that had been cultured provided DNA sequenced with the Oncomine TCR Beta short-read assay. TCRdb reprocessed the PCR reads via MiXCR and lists one record per CDR3 protein. The sample lists 15,000 to 20,000 distinct CDR3 sequences, over 45% occurring once. The treatment here: roughly ten-day PBMC culture with coronavirus spike peptide pools or control peptides (ViraFEST assay).

The source material was CD4+ T cells from blood, cultured in vitro. This TCR came from a human donor who had recovered from COVID-19. The chain employs TRBV6-2 or TRBV6-3 and TRBJ2-7, with TRBD1 identical over 10 bases. This CDR3 is CASSWDRGTYEQYF. In nucleotides, the CDR3 is TGTGCCAGCAGCTGGGACAGGGGCACCTACGAGCAGTACTTC.